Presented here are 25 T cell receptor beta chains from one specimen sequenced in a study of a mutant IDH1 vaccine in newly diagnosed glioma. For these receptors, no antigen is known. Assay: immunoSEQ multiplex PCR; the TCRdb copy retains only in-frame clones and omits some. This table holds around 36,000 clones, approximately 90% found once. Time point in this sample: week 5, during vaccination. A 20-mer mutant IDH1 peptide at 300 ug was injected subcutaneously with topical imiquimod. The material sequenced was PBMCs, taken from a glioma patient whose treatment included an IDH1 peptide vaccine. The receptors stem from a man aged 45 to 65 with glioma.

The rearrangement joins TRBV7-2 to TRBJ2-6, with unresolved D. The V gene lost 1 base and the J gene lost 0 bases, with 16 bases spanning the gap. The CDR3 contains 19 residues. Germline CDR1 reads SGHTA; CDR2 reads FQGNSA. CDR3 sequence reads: CASSLGKNSRGSGANVLTF. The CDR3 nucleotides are TGTGCCAGCAGCTTAGGGAAGAACTCCCGTGGCTCTGGGGCCAACGTCCTGACTTTC.

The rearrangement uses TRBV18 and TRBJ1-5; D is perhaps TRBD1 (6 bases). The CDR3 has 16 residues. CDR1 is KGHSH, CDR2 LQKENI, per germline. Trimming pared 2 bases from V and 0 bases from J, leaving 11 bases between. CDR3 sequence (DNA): TGTGCCAGCTCACCATCCAGGGGTTTTAGCAATCAGCCCCAGCATTTT. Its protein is CASSPSRGFSNQPQHF.

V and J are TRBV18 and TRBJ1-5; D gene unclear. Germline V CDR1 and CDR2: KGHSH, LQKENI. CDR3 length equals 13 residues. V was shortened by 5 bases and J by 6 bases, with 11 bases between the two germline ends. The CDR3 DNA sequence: TGTGCCAGCTCAGCCGACTTGACTCAGCCCCAGCATTTT. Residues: CASSADLTQPQHF.

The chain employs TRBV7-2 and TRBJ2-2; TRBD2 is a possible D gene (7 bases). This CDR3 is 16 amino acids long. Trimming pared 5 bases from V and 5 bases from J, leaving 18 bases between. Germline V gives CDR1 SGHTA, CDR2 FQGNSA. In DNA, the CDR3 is TGTGCCAGCAGCGTCTCTGGGGGGGCGCGAACCGGGGAGCTGTTTTTT. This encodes CASSVSGGARTGELFF.

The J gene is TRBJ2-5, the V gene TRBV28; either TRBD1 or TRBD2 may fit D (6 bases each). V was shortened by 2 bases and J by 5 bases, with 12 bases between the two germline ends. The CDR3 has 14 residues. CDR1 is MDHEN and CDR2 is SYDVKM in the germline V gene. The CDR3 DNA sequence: TGTGCCAGCAGTTTACCGGGGGCGCAGGAGACCCAGTACTTC. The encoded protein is CASSLPGAQETQYF.

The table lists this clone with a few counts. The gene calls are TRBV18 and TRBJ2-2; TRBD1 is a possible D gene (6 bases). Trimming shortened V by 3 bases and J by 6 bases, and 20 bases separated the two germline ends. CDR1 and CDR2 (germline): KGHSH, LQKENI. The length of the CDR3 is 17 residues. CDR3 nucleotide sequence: TGTGCCAGCTCACCCCCCAGGGGCTCGGGGATTCCCGGGGAGCTGTTTTTT. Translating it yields CASSPPRGSGIPGELFF.

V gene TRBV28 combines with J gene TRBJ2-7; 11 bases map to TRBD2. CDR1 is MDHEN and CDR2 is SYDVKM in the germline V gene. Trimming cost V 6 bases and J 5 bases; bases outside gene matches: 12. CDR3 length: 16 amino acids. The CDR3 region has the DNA TGTGCCAGCAGCTCCCCACTAGCGGGAGCATTCAACGAGCAGTACTTC. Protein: CASSSPLAGAFNEQYF.

CDR3 bases: TGTGCCAGCAGCTGGGGACAGCTTTATGGAGCGGGCCGTTCGGAGACCCAGTACTTC. It yields the protein CASSWGQLYGAGRSETQYF. V is TRBV7-9 and J is TRBJ2-5, with a tentative D call TRBD1 (7 bases). In germline, CDR1 is SEHNR, CDR2 FQNEAQ (reference sequence). V was pared by 4 bases and J by 5 bases, with 29 bases between. This CDR3 has 19 amino acids.

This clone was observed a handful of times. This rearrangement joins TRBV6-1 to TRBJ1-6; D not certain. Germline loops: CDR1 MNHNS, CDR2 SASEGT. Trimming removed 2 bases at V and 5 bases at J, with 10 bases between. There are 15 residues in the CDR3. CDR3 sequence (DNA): TGTGCCAGCAGTGAAAGGGCAGGAGATAATTCACCCCTCCACTTT. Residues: CASSERAGDNSPLHF.

CDR3 DNA sequence: TGTGCCAGCAGCTCTGGGACAGGTGAAGAGACCCAGTACTTC. Residues: CASSSGTGEETQYF. V and J are TRBV7-6 and TRBJ2-5; 8 bases map to TRBD1. The CDR3 is 14 residues long. V lost 4 bases, J lost 3 bases, and 4 bases stayed unmatched. Looked up from germline, CDR1 is SGHVS and CDR2 is FNYEAQ.

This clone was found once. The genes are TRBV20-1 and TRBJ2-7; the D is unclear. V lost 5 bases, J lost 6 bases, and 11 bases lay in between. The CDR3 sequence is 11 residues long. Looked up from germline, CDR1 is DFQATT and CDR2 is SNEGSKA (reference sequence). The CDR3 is CSAPGLGEQYF. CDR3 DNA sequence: TGCAGTGCTCCCGGTCTCGGCGAGCAGTACTTC.

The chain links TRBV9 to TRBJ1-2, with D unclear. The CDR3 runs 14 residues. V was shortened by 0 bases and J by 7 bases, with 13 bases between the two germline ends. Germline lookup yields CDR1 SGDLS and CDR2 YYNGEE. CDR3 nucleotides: TGTGCCAGCAGCGTAGGCGTGGGAAGGGCTGGCTACACCTTC. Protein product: CASSVGVGRAGYTF.

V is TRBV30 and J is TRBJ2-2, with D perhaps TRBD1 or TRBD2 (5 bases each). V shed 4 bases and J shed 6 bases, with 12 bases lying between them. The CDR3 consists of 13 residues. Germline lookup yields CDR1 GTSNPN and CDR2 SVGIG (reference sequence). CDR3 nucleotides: TGTGCCTGGACAGGTGTGGGGGCCGGGGAGCTGTTTTTT. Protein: CAWTGVGAGELFF.

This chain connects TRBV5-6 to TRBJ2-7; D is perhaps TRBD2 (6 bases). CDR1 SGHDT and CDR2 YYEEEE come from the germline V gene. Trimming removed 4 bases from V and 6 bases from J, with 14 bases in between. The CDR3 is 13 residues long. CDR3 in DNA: TGTGCCAGCAGCAAACCTTACGGGAGCGAGCAGTACTTC. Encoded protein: CASSKPYGSEQYF.

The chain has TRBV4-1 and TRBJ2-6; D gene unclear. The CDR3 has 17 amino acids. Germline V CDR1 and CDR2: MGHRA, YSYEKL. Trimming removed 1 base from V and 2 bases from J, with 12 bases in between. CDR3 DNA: TGCGCCAGCAGCCAAGTACCCCGGCTACCTGGGGCCAACGTCCTGACTTTC. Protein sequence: CASSQVPRLPGANVLTF.

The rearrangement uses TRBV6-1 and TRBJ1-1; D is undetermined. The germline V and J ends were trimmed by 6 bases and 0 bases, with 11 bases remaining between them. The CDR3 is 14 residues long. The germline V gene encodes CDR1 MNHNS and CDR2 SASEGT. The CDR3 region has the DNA TGTGCCAGCAGGGAGGGAGCGATGAACACTGAAGCTTTCTTT. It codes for CASREGAMNTEAFF.

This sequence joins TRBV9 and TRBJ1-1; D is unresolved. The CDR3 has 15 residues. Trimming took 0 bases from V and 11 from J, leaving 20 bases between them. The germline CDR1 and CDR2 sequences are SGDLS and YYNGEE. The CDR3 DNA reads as TGTGCCAGCAGCGTAGAGCCCAAAGGTGCGGGTACGGCTTTCTTT. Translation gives CASSVEPKGAGTAFF.

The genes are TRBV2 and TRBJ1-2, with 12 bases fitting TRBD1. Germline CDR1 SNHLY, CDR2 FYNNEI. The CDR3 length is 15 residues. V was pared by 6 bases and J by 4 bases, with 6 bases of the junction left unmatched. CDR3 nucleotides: TGTGCCAGCAGAGCTGGGACAGGGGGCGCCTATGGCTACACCTTC. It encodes CASRAGTGGAYGYTF.

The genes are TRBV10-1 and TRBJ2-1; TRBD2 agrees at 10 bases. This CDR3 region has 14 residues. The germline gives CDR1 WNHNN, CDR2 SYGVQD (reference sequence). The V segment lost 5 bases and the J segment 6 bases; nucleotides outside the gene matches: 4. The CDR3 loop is CASSSSGSVNEQFF. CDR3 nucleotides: TGCGCCAGCAGTTCTAGCGGGAGTGTCAATGAGCAGTTCTTC.

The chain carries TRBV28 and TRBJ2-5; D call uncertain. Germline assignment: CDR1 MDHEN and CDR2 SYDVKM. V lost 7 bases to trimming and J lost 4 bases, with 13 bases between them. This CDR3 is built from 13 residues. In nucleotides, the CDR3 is TGTGCCAGCACCCCGGGCCCTGCAGAGACCCAGTACTTC. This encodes CASTPGPAETQYF.

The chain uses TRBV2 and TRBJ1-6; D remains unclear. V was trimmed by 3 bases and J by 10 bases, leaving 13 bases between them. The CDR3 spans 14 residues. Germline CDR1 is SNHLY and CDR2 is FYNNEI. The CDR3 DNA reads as TGTGCCAGCAGTGATCTCCCTGCGGGGTCACCCCTCCACTTT. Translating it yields CASSDLPAGSPLHF.

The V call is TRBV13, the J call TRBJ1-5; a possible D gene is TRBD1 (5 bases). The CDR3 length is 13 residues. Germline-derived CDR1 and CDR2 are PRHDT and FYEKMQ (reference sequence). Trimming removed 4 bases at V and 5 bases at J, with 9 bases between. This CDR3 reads CASSSGGDQPQHF. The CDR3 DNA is TGTGCCAGCAGCTCGGGAGGGGATCAGCCCCAGCATTTT.

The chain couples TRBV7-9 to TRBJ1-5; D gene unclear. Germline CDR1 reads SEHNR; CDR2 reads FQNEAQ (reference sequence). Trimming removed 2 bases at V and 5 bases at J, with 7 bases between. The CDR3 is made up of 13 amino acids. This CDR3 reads CASSLLRDQPQHF. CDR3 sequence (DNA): TGTGCCAGCAGCTTACTTAGGGATCAGCCCCAGCATTTT.

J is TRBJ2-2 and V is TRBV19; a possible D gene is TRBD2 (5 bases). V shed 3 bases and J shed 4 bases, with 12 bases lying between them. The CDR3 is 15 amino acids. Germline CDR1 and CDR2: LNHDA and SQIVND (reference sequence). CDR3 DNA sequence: TGTGCCAGTAGTATTGGCGGGTCGCTCACCGGGGAGCTGTTTTTT. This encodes CASSIGGSLTGELFF.

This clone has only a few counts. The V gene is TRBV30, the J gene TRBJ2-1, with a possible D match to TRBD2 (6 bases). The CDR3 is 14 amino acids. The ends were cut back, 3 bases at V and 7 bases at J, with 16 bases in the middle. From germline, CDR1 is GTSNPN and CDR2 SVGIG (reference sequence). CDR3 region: CAWRWVAVKNEQFF. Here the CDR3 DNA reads TGTGCCTGGAGGTGGGTAGCGGTAAAGAATGAGCAGTTCTTC. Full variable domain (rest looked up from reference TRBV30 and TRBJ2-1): SQTIHQWPATLVQPVGSPLSLECTVEGTSNPNLYWYRQAAGRGLQLLFYSVGIGQISSEVPQNLSASRPQDRQFILSSKKLLLSDSGFYLCAWRWVAVKNEQFFGPGTRLTVL.